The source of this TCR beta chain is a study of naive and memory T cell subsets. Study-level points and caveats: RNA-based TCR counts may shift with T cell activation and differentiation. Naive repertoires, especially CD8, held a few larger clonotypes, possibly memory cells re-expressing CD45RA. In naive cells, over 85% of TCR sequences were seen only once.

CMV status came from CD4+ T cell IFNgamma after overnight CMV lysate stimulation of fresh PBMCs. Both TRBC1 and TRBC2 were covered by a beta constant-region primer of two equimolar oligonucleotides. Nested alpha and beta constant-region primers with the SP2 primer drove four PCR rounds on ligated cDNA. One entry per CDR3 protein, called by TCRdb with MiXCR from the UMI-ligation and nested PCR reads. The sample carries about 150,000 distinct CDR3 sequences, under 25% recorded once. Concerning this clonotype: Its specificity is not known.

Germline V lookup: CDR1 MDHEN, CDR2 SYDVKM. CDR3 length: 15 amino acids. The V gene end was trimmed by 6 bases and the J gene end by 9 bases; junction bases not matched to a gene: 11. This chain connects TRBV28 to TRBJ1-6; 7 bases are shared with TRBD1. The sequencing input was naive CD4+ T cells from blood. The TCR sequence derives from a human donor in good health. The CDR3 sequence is CASSPTTGEGSPLHF. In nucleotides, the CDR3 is TGTGCCAGCAGCCCAACTACAGGGGAAGGTTCACCCCTCCACTTT.